Shown below are 17 T cell receptor beta chains from a single sample sequenced in a study of CXCR3-negative and CXCR3-positive naive CD8 T cells. UMI-labeled 5' RACE TRB cDNA libraries were prepared from the cells. TCRdb re-called the 5' RACE reads, yielding one record per CDR3 amino acid sequence without DNA. The table lists 40,000 to 45,000 distinct CDR3 sequences. Source material: naive CXCR3- CD8+ T cells from blood. Documented subset: CD45RO-CCR7+CD27+CD95- naive CD8+ T cells lacking CXCR3 (TNR3-). These receptors were obtained from a human donor in good health. Some clones in this sample may be carry-over from other donors' samples.

J is TRBJ1-1 and V is TRBV29-1. CDR3 length: 12 residues. CDR1 and CDR2 (germline): SQVTM, ANQGSEA. CDR3 sequence: CSVIKSTAEAFF.

J is TRBJ2-7 and V is TRBV29-1; without DNA, the TCRdb call of TRBD1 cannot be checked. Germline lookup yields CDR1 SQVTM and CDR2 ANQGSEA. The CDR3 length is 12 residues. The CDR3: CSVLNRVDEQYF.

This rearrangement joins TRBV7-8 to TRBJ1-4; the TCRdb D gene call, TRBD1, has no DNA to confirm it. Germline values: CDR1 SGHVS, CDR2 FQNEAQ. The length of the CDR3 is 17 residues. The CDR3 loop is CASSLNRAGAFNEKLFF.

The chain carries TRBV19 and TRBJ1-5. The germline CDR1 and CDR2 sequences are LNHDA and SQIVND (reference sequence). CDR3 size: 16 residues. The CDR3 sequence is CASSIFLGDSNQPQHF. The entire variable domain, with the rest obtained from reference TRBV19 and TRBJ1-5, is as follows: DGGITQSPKYLFRKEGQNVTLSCEQNLNHDAMYWYRQDPGQGLRLIYYSQIVNDFQKGDIAEGYSVSREKKESFPLTVTSAQKNPTAFYLCASSIFLGDSNQPQHFGDGTRLSIL.

J is TRBJ2-7 and V is TRBV15; TCRdb's assignment of TRBD1 cannot be checked, as there is no DNA. CDR3 length: 18 amino acids. Germline CDR1 and CDR2: LNHNV and YYDKDF (reference sequence). CDR3 sequence reads: CATSRDSNTGTGVLEQYF.

The V call is TRBV7-9, the J call TRBJ2-7. The CDR3 covers 14 residues. CDR1 is SEHNR, CDR2 FQNEAQ, per germline (reference sequence). CDR3: CASSYLTSSYEQYF.

The J gene is TRBJ2-7, the V gene TRBV7-9; TCRdb proposes TRBD1, but this gene call is untestable without DNA. This CDR3 has 15 residues. The V gene's germline CDR1 is SEHNR and CDR2 FQNEAQ (reference sequence). CDR3: CASRPWDTMAYEQYF.

The chain uses TRBV29-1 and TRBJ2-7; the D call of TRBD2 rests on TCRdb alone, since no DNA is present to check it. Germline CDR1 and CDR2: SQVTM and ANQGSEA. The CDR3 length is 15 residues. The CDR3 is CSVEGLAGGAYEQYF.

This chain joins TRBV20-1 and TRBJ2-7; TCRdb indicates TRBD1, and absent DNA this call remains unverified. The germline CDR1 and CDR2 sequences are DFQATT and SNEGSKA (reference sequence). The CDR3 runs to 17 residues. This CDR3 is CSARLNFRDVPSYEQYF.

The V call is TRBV2, the J call TRBJ1-1; the TCRdb D gene call, TRBD1, has no DNA to confirm it. Germline V gene data show CDR1 as SNHLY and CDR2 as FYNNEI. This CDR3 contains 11 residues. CDR3 residues: CASMRGAEAFF.

CDR3: CSVKSSYNEQFF. The chain joins TRBV29-1 to TRBJ2-1. Germline V CDR1 and CDR2: SQVTM, ANQGSEA. This CDR3 is built from 12 residues.

The gene calls are TRBV7-2 and TRBJ2-1. CDR3 length equals 15 residues. The germline V gene encodes CDR1 SGHTA and CDR2 FQGNSA. CDR3 residues: CASSLAGSRYNEQFF.

This chain links TRBV20-1 with TRBJ2-7; with no DNA, the TCRdb D assignment of TRBD1 cannot be verified. The CDR3 loop spans 18 amino acids. The V gene's germline CDR1 is DFQATT and CDR2 SNEGSKA (reference sequence). CDR3 amino acids: CSARDWGLAGGEAYEQYF.

The V gene is TRBV20-1, the J gene TRBJ2-1; lacking DNA, the TRBD1 call made by TCRdb goes unchecked. The CDR3 totals 15 residues. Germline assignment: CDR1 DFQATT and CDR2 SNEGSKA (reference sequence). CDR3: CSARDRTGFSYEQFF.

The chain combines TRBV9 with TRBJ1-2; without DNA, the TCRdb call of TRBD1 cannot be checked. This CDR3 has 13 amino acids. Germline V gene sequence: CDR1 SGDLS, CDR2 YYNGEE. The CDR3 reads CASSPGQGFGYTF.

The rearrangement links TRBV15 to TRBJ1-2; there is no DNA to check the TCRdb D call of TRBD1. CDR1 and CDR2 from the germline V gene are LNHNV and YYDKDF (reference sequence). The CDR3 totals 13 residues. The CDR3 loop reads CATSLLSNYGYTF.

The J gene is TRBJ2-1, the V gene TRBV20-1. Germline-derived CDR1 and CDR2 are DFQATT and SNEGSKA (reference sequence). The CDR3 has 17 residues. The CDR3 here is CSAREEFRSWSYNEQFF.